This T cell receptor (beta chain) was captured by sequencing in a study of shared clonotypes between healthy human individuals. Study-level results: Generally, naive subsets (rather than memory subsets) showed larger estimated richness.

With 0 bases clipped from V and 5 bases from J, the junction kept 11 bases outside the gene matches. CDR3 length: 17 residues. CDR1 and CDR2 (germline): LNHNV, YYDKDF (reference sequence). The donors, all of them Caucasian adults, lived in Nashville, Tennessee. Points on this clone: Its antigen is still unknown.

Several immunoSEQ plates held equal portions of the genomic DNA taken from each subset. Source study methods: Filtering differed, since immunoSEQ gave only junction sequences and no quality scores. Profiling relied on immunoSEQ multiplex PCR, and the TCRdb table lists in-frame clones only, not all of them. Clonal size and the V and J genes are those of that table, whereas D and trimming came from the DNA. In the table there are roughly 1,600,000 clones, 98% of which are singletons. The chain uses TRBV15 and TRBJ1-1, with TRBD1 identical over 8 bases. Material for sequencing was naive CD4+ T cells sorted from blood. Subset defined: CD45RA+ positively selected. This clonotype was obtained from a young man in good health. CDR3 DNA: TGTGCCACCAGCAGAGATCTCCAGGGGGCCTGGGGGACTGAAGCTTTCTTT. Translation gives CATSRDLQGAWGTEAFF.